These 30 T cell receptor beta chains were sequenced from one sample in a study of ipilimumab plus nivolumab after autologous stem cell transplantation. Profiling relied on immunoSEQ multiplex PCR, and the TCRdb table lists in-frame clones only, not all of them. The sample has 1,500 to 2,000 clones, 81% seen once. This material consisted of PBMCs, taken in a trial of ipilimumab plus nivolumab as post-transplant consolidation. These receptors were collected from a female donor with multiple myeloma.

The chain couples TRBV28 to TRBJ1-4, with no clear D. V gave up 4 bases and J gave up 11 bases, with 20 bases separating them. Germline V gene sequence: CDR1 MDHEN, CDR2 SYDVKM. This CDR3 is built from 15 residues. CDR3 residues: CASSWNQWRAEKLFF. In DNA, the CDR3 is TGTGCCAGCAGTTGGAACCAGTGGAGGGCTGAGAAACTGTTTTTT.

V gene TRBV6-5 combines with J gene TRBJ2-7, with TRBD1 as a possible D gene (6 bases). This CDR3 is built from 15 residues. V lost 0 bases and J 4 bases, leaving 13 bases between the germline ends. Germline CDR1 and CDR2: MNHEY and SVGAGI. The CDR3 DNA is TGTGCCAGCAGTTACTCGGGCAGGGGTGGGTACGAGCAGTACTTC. Encoded protein: CASSYSGRGGYEQYF.

V gene TRBV6-5 combines with J gene TRBJ1-2, with D possibly matching TRBD1 (6 bases). The germline V gene encodes CDR1 MNHEY and CDR2 SVGAGI. There are 14 residues in the CDR3. Trimming removed 6 bases at V and 4 bases at J, with 15 bases between. CDR3 region: CASRKGRGAYGYTF. DNA for the CDR3: TGTGCCAGCAGAAAGGGGCGGGGGGCCTATGGCTACACCTTC.

The genes are TRBV5-1 and TRBJ2-3; tentatively, D is TRBD1 (6 bases). Trimming cost V 4 bases and J 0 bases, with 15 bases left between them. This CDR3 comprises 16 residues. Germline loops: CDR1 SGHRS, CDR2 YFSETQ. The CDR3 reads CASSPLRQASTDTQYF. Written as DNA, the CDR3 is TGCGCCAGCAGCCCCCTAAGACAGGCTAGCACAGATACGCAGTATTTT.

The chain joins TRBV5-8 to TRBJ2-7; no clear D. The CDR3 contains 12 residues. V lost 0 bases to trimming and J lost 4 bases, with 5 bases between them. CDR1 is SGHTS and CDR2 is YDEGEE in the germline V gene. The CDR3 here is CASSLVYYEQYF. The CDR3 DNA follows: TGTGCCAGCAGCTTGGTGTATTACGAGCAGTACTTC.

The rearrangement uses TRBV10-3 and TRBJ1-2; TRBD1 matches 7 bases. V shed 6 bases and J 4 bases; nucleotides not matched to a gene: 8. Germline V CDR1 and CDR2: ENHRY, SYGVKD. This CDR3 contains 14 residues. For the CDR3, the DNA is TGTGCCATCAGGGGGACAGAAGGTCTCTATGGCTACACCTTC. It yields the protein CAIRGTEGLYGYTF.

The rearrangement joins TRBV5-1 to TRBJ2-7, with 11 bases aligning to TRBD1. Trimming cost V 4 bases and J 4 bases; bases outside gene matches: 7. This CDR3 comprises 15 residues. Looked up from germline, CDR1 is SGHRS and CDR2 is YFSETQ. The CDR3 spells CASSLGTGGGYEQYF. CDR3 DNA sequence: TGCGCCAGCAGCCTAGGGACAGGGGGTGGGTACGAGCAGTACTTC.

The rearrangement links TRBV5-1 to TRBJ2-1, with 7 bases fitting TRBD2. V was clipped by 2 bases and J by 6 bases; unmatched bases: 5. The CDR3 contains 14 residues. The germline V gene encodes CDR1 SGHRS and CDR2 YFSETQ. CDR3 sequence (DNA): TGCGCCAGCAGCTTAACGGGAGGCGCCAATGAGCAGTTCTTC. It yields the protein CASSLTGGANEQFF.

CDR3 amino acids: CASRRTGGNTGELFF. CDR3 coding DNA: TGTGCCAGCAGAAGGACAGGGGGTAACACCGGGGAGCTGTTTTTT. The gene calls are TRBV9 and TRBJ2-2, with TRBD1 matching 10 bases. Germline V gene lookup returns CDR1 SGDLS and CDR2 YYNGEE. After removal of 5 bases from V and 2 bases from J, the junction contained 3 bases not matched to a gene. The CDR3 extends over 15 amino acids.

The chain is built from TRBV7-9 and TRBJ2-1; D unclear. This CDR3 is built from 12 residues. The germline V gene encodes CDR1 SEHNR and CDR2 FQNEAQ (reference sequence). Trimming cost V 1 base and J 4 bases, with 2 bases left between them. The CDR3 bases are TGTGCCAGCAGCTTAGGATACAATGAGCAGTTCTTC. This sequence encodes CASSLGYNEQFF. The whole variable domain, filled in from reference TRBV7-9 and TRBJ2-1, reads DTGVSQNPRHKITKRGQNVTFRCDPISEHNRLYWYRQTLGQGPEFLTYFQNEAQLEKSRLLSDRFSAERPKGSFSTLEIQRTEQGDSAMYLCASSLGYNEQFFGPGTRLTVL.

The gene calls are TRBV10-1 and TRBJ2-2; 7 nucleotides match TRBD1. The CDR3 runs to 15 residues. Per the germline V gene, CDR1 is WNHNN and CDR2 is SYGVQD (reference sequence). The V segment lost 8 bases and the J segment 4 bases; nucleotides outside the gene matches: 10. The CDR3 bases are TGCGCCAGCGGGGCCGGGGACAGTTTCACCGGGGAGCTGTTTTTT. Protein sequence: CASGAGDSFTGELFF.

The rearrangement joins TRBV7-3 to TRBJ2-3; 8 positions agree with TRBD2. The CDR3 is 17 amino acids. CDR1 and CDR2 from the germline V gene are SGHTA and FQGTGA. V lost 2 bases and J lost 2; bases outside the gene matches: 9. CDR3 sequence reads: CASSLGGGRSFTDTQYF. In DNA, the CDR3 is TGTGCCAGCAGCTTAGGTGGCGGGAGGAGTTTCACAGATACGCAGTATTTT.

This clone was observed a few times. The chain links TRBV28 to TRBJ2-3; 8 bases are a match to TRBD2. The germline gives CDR1 MDHEN, CDR2 SYDVKM. There are 15 residues in the CDR3. V shed 5 bases and J 1 base; nucleotides not matched to a gene: 5. CDR3 DNA: TGTGCCAGCAGTCAGCGGGAGTCAGGCACAGATACGCAGTATTTT. This encodes CASSQRESGTDTQYF.

The V call is TRBV6-5, the J call TRBJ1-6; 7 bases map to TRBD1. Germline assignment: CDR1 MNHEY and CDR2 SVGAGI. There are 15 residues in the CDR3. After removal of 5 bases from V and 7 bases from J, the junction contained 8 bases not matched to a gene. CDR3 amino acids: CASSQGGRGNSPLHF. For the CDR3, the DNA is TGTGCCAGCAGTCAGGGGGGAAGAGGGAATTCACCCCTCCACTTT.

CDR3 residues: CASSLGTQANTGELFF. Here the CDR3 DNA reads TGTGCCAGCAGCTTAGGCACGCAGGCGAACACCGGGGAGCTGTTTTTT. This chain uses TRBV7-3 with TRBJ2-2, with D unresolved. Looked up from germline, CDR1 is SGHTA and CDR2 is FQGTGA. V was shortened by 2 bases and J by 0 bases, with 10 bases between the two germline ends. The CDR3 is 16 amino acids.

By share of the sample, this clone is large. This chain uses TRBV4-1 with TRBJ2-7; 8 positions agree with TRBD2. V dropped 3 bases and J dropped 5; count of bases not matched to a gene: 9. The CDR3 sequence is 15 residues long. Germline assignment: CDR1 MGHRA and CDR2 YSYEKL. This chain's CDR3 is CASSHRTSSKDEQYF. CDR3 nucleotide sequence: TGCGCCAGCAGCCACCGGACTAGCTCTAAGGACGAGCAGTACTTC.

The gene calls are TRBV7-8 and TRBJ2-1; 8 bases line up with TRBD1. The CDR3 is 15 amino acids. Germline CDR1 and CDR2: SGHVS and FQNEAQ. V lost 7 bases and J lost 6; bases outside the gene matches: 11. CDR3 sequence (DNA): TGTGCCAGCACCCAGAGGCGGACAGGGAGCAATGAGCAGTTCTTC. This codes for CASTQRRTGSNEQFF.

This clone has a handful of counts. The V and J genes are TRBV14 and TRBJ1-4, with unresolved D. Trimming took off 2 bases at V and 8 bases at J, with 9 bases between the two ends. The CDR3 loop spans 13 amino acids. From germline, CDR1 is SGHDN and CDR2 FVKESK. CDR3 sequence reads: CASSQWSGEKLFF. DNA for the CDR3: TGTGCCAGCAGCCAATGGAGTGGCGAAAAACTGTTTTTT.

This rearrangement joins TRBV10-2 to TRBJ2-7; either TRBD1 or TRBD2 may supply D (5 bases each). This CDR3 contains 14 residues. V was pared by 6 bases and J by 0 bases, with 12 bases between. Germline loops: CDR1 WSHSY, CDR2 SAAADI. The DNA of the CDR3 is TGCGCCAGCAGAATGGGGACGGACTCCTACGAGCAGTACTTC. Its protein product is CASRMGTDSYEQYF.

The chain combines TRBV4-2 with TRBJ1-2; D is uncertain. The V and J ends lost 2 bases and 4 bases respectively, with 11 bases between them. The CDR3 extends over 14 amino acids. Germline assignment: CDR1 LGHNA and CDR2 YNFKEQ. CDR3 residues: CASSQSPTIYGYTF. The CDR3 DNA reads TGTGCCAGCAGCCAATCCCCTACGATCTATGGCTACACCTTC.

CDR3 DNA sequence: TGTGCCAGCAGCTCACAGGGGGGAGAGAGCAATCAGCCCCAGCATTTT. Its protein is CASSSQGGESNQPQHF. This chain connects TRBV7-2 to TRBJ1-5; TRBD1 matches at 8 bases. In germline, CDR1 is SGHTA, CDR2 FQGNSA. Germline trimming cut 4 bases from V and 1 base from J; bases unmatched to any gene: 6. This CDR3 is built from 16 residues.

V is TRBV4-2 and J is TRBJ1-1; D remains unclear. Germline V gives CDR1 LGHNA, CDR2 YNFKEQ. Between the trimmed V and J ends, which lost 0 bases and 0 bases, there was a span of 8 bases. The length of the CDR3 is 15 residues. CDR3 residues: CASSQEPGMNTEAFF. CDR3 DNA sequence: TGTGCCAGCAGCCAAGAGCCAGGAATGAACACTGAAGCTTTCTTT.

The rearrangement links TRBV7-2 to TRBJ2-3; 15 bases map to TRBD2. In germline, CDR1 is SGHTA, CDR2 FQGNSA. V lost 5 bases to trimming and J lost 2 bases; unmatched junction nucleotides: 8. The CDR3 is 18 amino acids. CDR3 DNA sequence: TGTGCCAGCAGCAGGGGACTAGCGGGAGGCCAGGACACAGATACGCAGTATTTT. Protein sequence: CASSRGLAGGQDTDTQYF.

The CDR3 loop is CSVRTDQETQYF. CDR3 nucleotides: TGCAGCGTTCGCACCGACCAAGAGACCCAGTACTTC. The chain uses TRBV29-1 and TRBJ2-5; the D is unclear. The V and J ends lost 5 bases and 0 bases respectively, with 7 bases between them. The CDR3 totals 12 residues. Germline CDR1 SQVTM, CDR2 ANQGSEA.

V and J are TRBV6-1 and TRBJ1-2; 9 bases line up with TRBD1. Trimming took 6 bases from V and 1 from J; bases not matched to a gene: 3. The germline V gene encodes CDR1 MNHNS and CDR2 SASEGT. This CDR3 has 14 amino acids. CDR3 region: CASSRQGVNYGYTF. CDR3 nucleotide sequence: TGTGCCAGCAGCCGACAGGGGGTTAACTATGGCTACACCTTC.

The rearrangement uses TRBV5-1 and TRBJ2-2; perhaps TRBD2 as D (6 bases). The V end was cut by 1 base, the J end by 3 bases, with 10 bases between. The CDR3 is made up of 15 amino acids. Germline V CDR1 and CDR2: SGHRS, YFSETQ. CDR3 nucleotide sequence: TGCGCCAGCAGCTTGCCCTCGGGAGACACCGGGGAGCTGTTTTTT. Residues: CASSLPSGDTGELFF.

V usage is TRBV5-1 and J usage is TRBJ2-2, with D possibly TRBD1 on 6 matching bases. Looked up from germline, CDR1 is SGHRS and CDR2 is YFSETQ. This CDR3 comprises 15 residues. The V end was cut by 0 bases, the J end by 3 bases, with 9 bases between. The CDR3 nucleotides read TGCGCCAGCAGCTTGGCCCAGGGGCACACCGGGGAGCTGTTTTTT. Translating it yields CASSLAQGHTGELFF.

This clone has only one observation. V and J are TRBV10-3 and TRBJ2-7, with TRBD2 matching 8 bases. Per the germline V gene, CDR1 is ENHRY and CDR2 is SYGVKD. The J segment lost 1 base and the V segment lost 0 bases, leaving 5 bases of the junction unmatched. The CDR3 contains 16 residues. The CDR3: CAISESSGMSSYEQYF. The DNA for the CDR3 is TGTGCCATCAGTGAGTCTAGCGGGATGAGTTCCTACGAGCAGTACTTC.

The rearrangement joins TRBV19 to TRBJ2-2, with D unclear. Germline lookup yields CDR1 LNHDA and CDR2 SQIVND (reference sequence). The V end lost 5 bases, the J end lost 5 bases, and 9 bases lay between the germline ends. CDR3 length: 13 amino acids. Written as DNA, the CDR3 is TGTGCCAGTAGTTTCTTAACTACCGGGGAGCTGTTTTTT. This translates into CASSFLTTGELFF.

The rearrangement links TRBV5-1 to TRBJ2-7; D ambiguous. The CDR3 consists of 12 residues. V lost 3 bases and J 7 bases, leaving 11 bases between the germline ends. CDR1 is SGHRS and CDR2 is YFSETQ in the germline V gene. The CDR3 region is CASSSLGWEQYF. DNA for the CDR3: TGCGCCAGCAGCTCGCTGGGGTGGGAGCAGTACTTC. Based on the CDR3 plus reference TRBV5-1 and TRBJ2-7, the full variable domain is KAGVTQTPRYLIKTRGQQVTLSCSPISGHRSVSWYQQTPGQGLQFLFEYFSETQRNKGNFPGRFSGRQFSNSRSEMNVSTLELGDSALYLCASSSLGWEQYFGPGTRLTVT.